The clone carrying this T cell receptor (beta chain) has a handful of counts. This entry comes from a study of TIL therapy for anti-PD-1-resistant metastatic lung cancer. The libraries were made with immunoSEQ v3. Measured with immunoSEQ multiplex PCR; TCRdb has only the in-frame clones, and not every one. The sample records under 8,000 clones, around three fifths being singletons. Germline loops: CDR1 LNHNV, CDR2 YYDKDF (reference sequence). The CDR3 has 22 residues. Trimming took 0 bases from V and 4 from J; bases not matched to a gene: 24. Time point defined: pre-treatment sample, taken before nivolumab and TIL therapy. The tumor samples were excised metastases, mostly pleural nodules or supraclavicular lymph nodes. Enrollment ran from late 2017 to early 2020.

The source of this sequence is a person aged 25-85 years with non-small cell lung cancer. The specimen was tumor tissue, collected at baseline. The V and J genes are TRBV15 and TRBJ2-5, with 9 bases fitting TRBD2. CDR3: CATSREPRGSGRRSFLGETQYF. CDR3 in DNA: TGTGCCACCAGCAGAGAACCCCGGGGTAGCGGGAGACGAAGCTTTTTAGGAGAGACCCAGTACTTC.